These T cell receptor beta chains were read from a single sample in a study of identical twins. Using its own MiXCR run on the 5' RACE reads, TCRdb lists one record per CDR3 protein. This sample has nearly 900,000 distinct CDR3 sequences, with more than 9% found just once. A further study also used this sample, focusing on yellow fever vaccine responses in identical twins.

What was sequenced was PBMCs. These receptors all stem from a young woman in good health. Each CDR3 is given with its conserved first and last residue. The D gene is left open where the match is weak. Clone sizes are given selectively: once, few, many, or a class where the clone is expanded.

J gene: TRBJ1-6; D gene: .; clone size: few; V gene: TRBV12-3/TRBV12-4; CDR3 protein: CASSFSPQGSPLHF; CDR3 DNA: TGTGCCAGCAGTTTTTCCCCCCAGGGTTCACCCCTCCACTTT
J gene: TRBJ2-3; D gene: TRBD1; clone size: few; V gene: TRBV20-1; CDR3 protein: CSARPTGVSTDTQYF; CDR3 DNA: TGCAGTGCTAGACCTACAGGGGTCAGCACAGATACGCAGTATTTT
J gene: TRBJ2-5; D gene: .; clone size: .; V gene: TRBV20-1; CDR3 protein: CSARLGSQETQYF; CDR3 DNA: TGCAGTGCCAGGTTGGGGAGCCAAGAGACCCAGTACTTC
J gene: TRBJ2-2; D gene: .; clone size: many; V gene: TRBV6-4; CDR3 protein: CASSGGGTGELFF; CDR3 DNA: TGTGCCAGCAGCGGAGGGGGCACCGGGGAGCTGTTTTTT
J gene: TRBJ1-3; D gene: .; clone size: few; V gene: TRBV6-6; CDR3 protein: CASSSATARAGNTIYF; CDR3 DNA: TGTGCCAGCAGTTCCGCGACTGCTCGGGCTGGAAACACCATATATTTT
J gene: TRBJ1-6; D gene: .; clone size: .; V gene: TRBV7-2; CDR3 protein: CASSFVSGPFNSPLHF; CDR3 DNA: TGTGCCAGCAGCTTCGTGTCGGGACCGTTTAATTCACCCCTCCACTTT
J gene: TRBJ2-7; D gene: TRBD1; clone size: .; V gene: TRBV6-5; CDR3 protein: CASSYTTGGSYEQYF; CDR3 DNA: TGTGCCAGCAGTTATACCACAGGGGGCAGCTACGAGCAGTACTTC
J gene: TRBJ2-1; D gene: .; clone size: .; V gene: TRBV6-1; CDR3 protein: CASSVGLQTYNEQFF; CDR3 DNA: TGTGCCAGCAGTGTGGGTCTACAAACCTACAATGAGCAGTTCTTC
J gene: TRBJ2-2; D gene: .; clone size: many; V gene: TRBV5-6; CDR3 protein: CASSLVQDSRGVGELFF; CDR3 DNA: TGTGCCAGCAGCTTGGTGCAGGACAGCAGAGGCGTCGGGGAGCTGTTTTTT
J gene: TRBJ1-3; D gene: .; clone size: .; V gene: TRBV2; CDR3 protein: CASSTDGITGNTIYF; CDR3 DNA: TGTGCCAGCAGCACGGACGGAATAACTGGAAACACCATATATTTT
J gene: TRBJ2-1; D gene: .; clone size: many; V gene: TRBV6-1; CDR3 protein: CASSSQGSSYNEQFF; CDR3 DNA: TGTGCCAGCAGCTCTCAGGGGAGCTCCTACAATGAGCAGTTCTTC
J gene: TRBJ2-2; D gene: .; clone size: many; V gene: TRBV5-1; CDR3 protein: CASSLGQTSTGELFF; CDR3 DNA: TGCGCCAGCAGCTTGGGACAGACCAGCACCGGGGAGCTGTTTTTT
J gene: TRBJ2-6; D gene: TRBD1; clone size: once; V gene: TRBV2; CDR3 protein: CASSEVWTGALSGANVLTF; CDR3 DNA: TGTGCCAGCAGTGAAGTCTGGACAGGGGCCCTCTCTGGGGCCAACGTCCTGACTTTC
J gene: TRBJ2-5; D gene: .; clone size: .; V gene: TRBV10-2; CDR3 protein: CASSESSSGQETQYF; CDR3 DNA: TGCGCCAGCAGTGAGTCTAGCAGCGGGCAAGAGACCCAGTACTTC
J gene: TRBJ2-3; D gene: .; clone size: few; V gene: TRBV3-1; CDR3 protein: CASSQDTQARGPTDTQYF; CDR3 DNA: TGTGCCAGCAGCCAAGATACGCAGGCTAGGGGCCCCACAGATACGCAGTATTTT
J gene: TRBJ2-5; D gene: .; clone size: .; V gene: TRBV7-6; CDR3 protein: CASSLGQGEETQYF; CDR3 DNA: TGTGCCAGCAGCTTAGGTCAAGGCGAAGAGACCCAGTACTTC
J gene: TRBJ1-6; D gene: TRBD1; clone size: few; V gene: TRBV18; CDR3 protein: CASSPNTGQNNPRSPLHF; CDR3 DNA: TGTGCCAGCTCACCGAACACGGGACAGAATAACCCCCGGTCACCCCTCCACTTT
J gene: TRBJ2-1; D gene: TRBD1; clone size: few; V gene: TRBV25-1; CDR3 protein: CASSGPGQAIYNEQFF; CDR3 DNA: TGTGCCAGCAGTGGCCCGGGACAGGCCATTTACAATGAGCAGTTCTTC
J gene: TRBJ2-5; D gene: TRBD1; clone size: few; V gene: TRBV27; CDR3 protein: CASSPAGTGWRETQYF; CDR3 DNA: TGTGCCAGCAGTCCCGCCGGGACAGGCTGGAGGGAGACCCAGTACTTC
J gene: TRBJ2-2; D gene: .; clone size: few; V gene: TRBV18; CDR3 protein: CASSPLSRNTGELFF; CDR3 DNA: TGTGCCAGCTCACCACTATCGCGGAACACCGGGGAGCTGTTTTTT
J gene: TRBJ2-1; D gene: TRBD1; clone size: few; V gene: TRBV29-1; CDR3 protein: CSGYYRGIEQFF; CDR3 DNA: TGCAGCGGCTATTACAGGGGTATTGAGCAGTTCTTC
J gene: TRBJ2-3; D gene: TRBD2; clone size: .; V gene: TRBV19; CDR3 protein: CASSTPGTSGSTDTQYF; CDR3 DNA: TGTGCCAGTAGTACACCCGGGACTAGCGGGAGTACAGATACGCAGTATTTT
J gene: TRBJ1-1; D gene: .; clone size: many; V gene: TRBV12-3/TRBV12-4; CDR3 protein: CASSPASRRTEAFF; CDR3 DNA: TGTGCCAGCAGTCCCGCCAGTCGTAGAACTGAAGCTTTCTTT
J gene: TRBJ2-5; D gene: .; clone size: .; V gene: TRBV12-3/TRBV12-4; CDR3 protein: CASSPRPIGETQYF; CDR3 DNA: TGTGCCAGTAGTCCCCGCCCCATAGGGGAGACCCAGTACTTC
J gene: TRBJ2-1; D gene: .; clone size: few; V gene: TRBV27; CDR3 protein: CASSRPIGGSYNEQFF; CDR3 DNA: TGTGCCAGCAGTCGCCCGATCGGGGGCTCCTACAATGAGCAGTTCTTC
J gene: TRBJ1-4; D gene: .; clone size: few; V gene: TRBV27; CDR3 protein: CASSLTLAEKLFF; CDR3 DNA: TGTGCCAGCAGTTTAACCCTTGCTGAAAAACTGTTTTTT
J gene: TRBJ2-4; D gene: .; clone size: many; V gene: TRBV4-1; CDR3 protein: CASSQANIQYF; CDR3 DNA: TGCGCCAGCAGCCAAGCCAACATTCAGTACTTC
J gene: TRBJ2-1; D gene: .; clone size: .; V gene: TRBV2; CDR3 protein: CASSLRDLDEQFF; CDR3 DNA: TGTGCCAGCAGCCTACGGGACTTGGATGAGCAGTTCTTC
J gene: TRBJ2-1; D gene: .; clone size: many; V gene: TRBV11-2; CDR3 protein: CASSLGTDTYNEQFF; CDR3 DNA: TGTGCCAGCAGCTTAGGGACGGATACCTACAATGAGCAGTTCTTC
J gene: TRBJ2-2; D gene: .; clone size: .; V gene: TRBV20-1; CDR3 protein: CSAGTFGQNTGELFF; CDR3 DNA: TGCAGTGCGGGGACCTTCGGACAGAACACCGGGGAGCTGTTTTTT
J gene: TRBJ1-4; D gene: .; clone size: few; V gene: TRBV5-1; CDR3 protein: CASSLVQGANEKLFF; CDR3 DNA: TGCGCCAGCAGCTTGGTGCAGGGAGCTAATGAAAAACTGTTTTTT
J gene: TRBJ2-2; D gene: .; clone size: .; V gene: TRBV24-1; CDR3 protein: CATSDWGTGELFF; CDR3 DNA: TGTGCCACCAGTGATTGGGGTACCGGGGAGCTGTTTTTT
J gene: TRBJ2-4; D gene: .; clone size: .; V gene: TRBV10-3; CDR3 protein: CAISDLTPNIQYF; CDR3 DNA: TGTGCCATCAGTGATCTTACCCCAAACATTCAGTACTTC
J gene: TRBJ1-5; D gene: .; clone size: many; V gene: TRBV5-5; CDR3 protein: CASSSEWGGNQPQHF; CDR3 DNA: TGTGCCAGCAGCTCAGAATGGGGTGGCAATCAGCCCCAGCATTTT
J gene: TRBJ2-5; D gene: TRBD2; clone size: .; V gene: TRBV9; CDR3 protein: CASSVHSGGMETQYF; CDR3 DNA: TGTGCCAGCAGCGTCCATAGCGGGGGAATGGAGACCCAGTACTTC
J gene: TRBJ2-1; D gene: TRBD2; clone size: .; V gene: TRBV9; CDR3 protein: CASSVGPGTSGRSSYNEQFF; CDR3 DNA: TGTGCCAGCAGCGTAGGACCAGGGACTAGCGGAAGAAGCTCCTACAATGAGCAGTTCTTC
J gene: TRBJ2-1; D gene: .; clone size: few; V gene: TRBV28; CDR3 protein: CASSSGWRGTYNEQFF; CDR3 DNA: TGTGCCAGCAGTTCCGGGTGGCGGGGTACCTACAATGAGCAGTTCTTC
J gene: TRBJ2-7; D gene: .; clone size: few; V gene: TRBV20-1; CDR3 protein: CSVEGQTGGGEQYF; CDR3 DNA: TGCAGTGTTGAAGGACAGACCGGGGGAGGCGAGCAGTACTTC
J gene: TRBJ1-2; D gene: .; clone size: few; V gene: TRBV3-1; CDR3 protein: CASRTTTDYGYTF; CDR3 DNA: TGTGCCAGCAGGACCACAACGGACTATGGCTACACCTTC
J gene: TRBJ2-3; D gene: .; clone size: .; V gene: TRBV7-2; CDR3 protein: CASSLNQGITDTQYF; CDR3 DNA: TGTGCCAGCAGCTTAAACCAGGGAATCACAGATACGCAGTATTTT
J gene: TRBJ1-1; D gene: TRBD1; clone size: .; V gene: TRBV15; CDR3 protein: CATSRPRVQGARTEAFF; CDR3 DNA: TGTGCCACCAGCAGACCCAGAGTGCAGGGGGCCAGAACTGAAGCTTTCTTT
J gene: TRBJ1-5; D gene: .; clone size: many; V gene: TRBV6-1; CDR3 protein: CASSTISNQPQHF; CDR3 DNA: TGTGCCAGCAGTACGATTAGCAATCAGCCCCAGCATTTT
J gene: TRBJ2-1; D gene: TRBD2; clone size: few; V gene: TRBV28; CDR3 protein: CASGGSPYNEQFF; CDR3 DNA: TGTGCCAGCGGCGGGAGTCCCTACAATGAGCAGTTCTTC
J gene: TRBJ2-1; D gene: .; clone size: few; V gene: TRBV29-1; CDR3 protein: CSVIGGAAEQFF; CDR3 DNA: TGCAGCGTAATAGGGGGGGCAGCTGAGCAGTTCTTC
J gene: TRBJ2-1; D gene: TRBD2; clone size: .; V gene: TRBV20-1; CDR3 protein: CSAPGTRLFF; CDR3 DNA: TGCAGTGCTCCCGGGACTAGGTTATTCTTC
J gene: TRBJ2-2; D gene: TRBD2; clone size: .; V gene: TRBV10-2; CDR3 protein: CASSARTLAGGQRVAGELFF; CDR3 DNA: TGCGCCAGCAGTGCGAGAACCCTAGCGGGAGGACAACGTGTGGCCGGGGAGCTGTTTTTT
J gene: TRBJ2-3; D gene: .; clone size: many; V gene: TRBV20-1; CDR3 protein: CSAGDRSTDTQYF; CDR3 DNA: TGCAGTGCTGGGGACCGTAGCACAGATACGCAGTATTTT
J gene: TRBJ2-5; D gene: .; clone size: few; V gene: TRBV2; CDR3 protein: CASSEWGDQETQYF; CDR3 DNA: TGTGCCAGCAGTGAATGGGGGGACCAAGAGACCCAGTACTTC
J gene: TRBJ1-5; D gene: .; clone size: few; V gene: TRBV28; CDR3 protein: CATLRSRLVGDQPQHF; CDR3 DNA: TGTGCCACTCTCCGGTCGCGACTGGTGGGGGATCAGCCCCAGCATTTT
J gene: TRBJ2-3; D gene: TRBD2; clone size: .; V gene: TRBV5-1; CDR3 protein: CASSLADVSTDTQYF; CDR3 DNA: TGCGCCAGCAGCCTAGCGGACGTTAGCACAGATACGCAGTATTTT
J gene: TRBJ2-1; D gene: .; clone size: once; V gene: TRBV2; CDR3 protein: CASSDPDLGDNEQFF; CDR3 DNA: TGTGCCAGCAGTGACCCGGACTTAGGGGACAATGAGCAGTTCTTC
J gene: TRBJ2-4; D gene: TRBD1; clone size: .; V gene: TRBV6-2/TRBV6-3; CDR3 protein: CASSLPTGVLAKNIQYF; CDR3 DNA: TGTGCCAGCAGCCTTCCTACAGGGGTCCTGGCCAAAAACATTCAGTACTTC
J gene: TRBJ2-6; D gene: .; clone size: .; V gene: TRBV6-5; CDR3 protein: CASSYISSGANVLTF; CDR3 DNA: TGTGCCAGCAGTTACATATCCTCTGGGGCCAACGTCCTGACTTTC
J gene: TRBJ1-2; D gene: TRBD1; clone size: .; V gene: TRBV29-1; CDR3 protein: CSVGPPQGRNYGYTF; CDR3 DNA: TGCAGCGTTGGACCCCCACAGGGGAGGAACTATGGCTACACCTTC
J gene: TRBJ2-3; D gene: .; clone size: many; V gene: TRBV12-3/TRBV12-4; CDR3 protein: CASSESWRTDTQYF; CDR3 DNA: TGTGCCAGCAGCGAGTCGTGGAGGACAGATACGCAGTATTTT